A single sample gave rise to the 17 T cell receptor beta chains below, sequenced in a study of T cell repertoires in cytomegalovirus infection. Their cognate antigens are unknown. A single record per CDR3 protein comes from TCRdb applying MiXCR to the reads. The sample gives about 770,000 distinct CDR3 sequences, under 35% of which show up once; less than 15% is in the top ten. The sequencing here drew on cultured CD8+ T cells from PBMCs, taken from culture after CMV antigen stimulation. Receptor source: a human donor in good health (CMV status not recorded). Some clones in this sample may be carry-over from other donors' samples.

The chain carries TRBV7-9 and TRBJ2-1; D not certain. CDR1 is SEHNR and CDR2 is FQNEAQ in the germline V gene (reference sequence). With 4 bases removed from V and 7 bases from J, the gap between germline ends came to 11 bases. This CDR3 region has 13 residues. This CDR3 reads CASSSTVRNEQFF. The CDR3 nucleotides are TGTGCCAGCAGCTCAACAGTCCGGAATGAGCAGTTCTTC.

This rearrangement joins TRBV6-6 to TRBJ1-5; no clear D gene. The germline V gene encodes CDR1 MNHNY and CDR2 SVGAGI (reference sequence). V was pared by 2 bases and J by 4 bases, with 12 bases between. There are 15 residues in the CDR3. The CDR3, as DNA: TGTGCCAGCAGTTACGCGCCAGATATAAATCAGCCCCAGCATTTT. Its protein is CASSYAPDINQPQHF.

This clonotype was seen only a few times. This chain uses TRBV6-2 or TRBV6-3 with TRBJ1-5; no clear D. Trimming stripped 8 bases from V and 4 bases from J, with 18 bases between. The CDR3 sequence is 15 residues long. Per germline, CDR1 MNHEY and CDR2 SVGEGT. The CDR3 sequence is CASSSIVGINQPQHF. Here the CDR3 DNA reads TGTGCCAGCTCTTCCATAGTTGGGATAAATCAGCCCCAGCATTTT.

This rearrangement joins TRBV12-5 to TRBJ1-5, with TRBD1 as a possible D gene (5 bases). From germline, CDR1 is LGHNT and CDR2 FRNRAP. This CDR3 region has 15 residues. V lost 2 bases and J 3 bases, leaving 11 bases between the germline ends. Written as DNA, the CDR3 is TGTGCTAGTGGTTTGCTAGGGGAAGACAATCAGCCCCAGCATTTT. Amino acid sequence: CASGLLGEDNQPQHF.

This clonotype was observed at least ten times. CDR3 bases: TGTGCCAGCAGCACCAGTGACCGGGACCCTTTTTTCTACGAGCAGTACTTC. Translated: CASSTSDRDPFFYEQYF. The rearrangement joins TRBV7-6 to TRBJ2-7, with D perhaps TRBD1 or TRBD2 (5 bases each). Trimming left V 5 bases short and J 3 bases short, with 23 bases between. The germline CDR1 and CDR2 sequences are SGHVS and FNYEAQ. There are 17 residues in the CDR3.

The CDR3 nucleotides are TGTGCCAGCAGTTACAATCAGGGCCTCTATACTGAAGCTTTCTTT. It is translated as CASSYNQGLYTEAFF. The rearrangement joins TRBV6-1 to TRBJ1-1, with D possibly TRBD1 on 5 matching bases. Looked up from germline, CDR1 is MNHNS and CDR2 is SASEGT. V gave up 5 bases and J gave up 5 bases, with 18 bases separating them. The CDR3 is 15 amino acids.

This clonotype showed up many times. Compared with germline, one end of the junction differs, possibly owing to a read error. This chain links TRBV12-3 or TRBV12-4 with TRBJ1-3, with a weak D call TRBD1 (6 bases). The CDR3 extends over 14 amino acids. The CDR3 sequence is CASSFQGSGNTIYF. The CDR3 DNA is TGTGCCAGCAGTTTCCAGGGGTCTGGGAACACCATATATTTT.

The rearrangement links TRBV7-3 to TRBJ2-2; 7 bases agree with TRBD1. Germline V gives CDR1 SGHTA, CDR2 FQGTGA. CDR3 length: 15 residues. V lost 1 base, J lost 6 bases, and 5 bases stayed unmatched. CDR3 coding DNA: TGTGCCAGCAGCTTAAGAGGGGGCTCGGCCGGGGAGCTGTTTTTT. This codes for CASSLRGGSAGELFF.

The chain joins TRBV28 to TRBJ1-1, with D unclear. The CDR3 is 13 residues long. The V end was cut by 5 bases, the J end by 3 bases, with 10 bases between. Germline lookup yields CDR1 MDHEN and CDR2 SYDVKM. This chain's CDR3 is CASSLQTHTEAFF. The CDR3 nucleotides are TGTGCCAGCAGTCTCCAGACACACACTGAAGCTTTCTTT. The whole variable domain, filled in from reference TRBV28 and TRBJ1-1, reads DVKVTQSSRYLVKRTGEKVFLECVQDMDHENMFWYRQDPGLGLRLIYFSYDVKMKEKGDIPEGYSVSREKKERFSLILESASTNQTSMYLCASSLQTHTEAFFGQGTRLTVV.

Details on this clonotype: This sequence may be a read error, since a much larger clone differs from it by one base. The rearrangement uses TRBV7-6 and TRBJ1-6; D is uncertain. Germline-derived CDR1 and CDR2 are SGHVS and FNYEAQ. CDR3 length: 20 residues. Trimming took off 2 bases at V and 1 base at J, with 21 bases between the two ends. The CDR3 is CASSLYTTEGFGSYNSPLHF. CDR3 coding DNA: TGTGCCAGCAGCTTATATACTACGGAGGGTTTTGGATCCTATAATTCACCCCTCCACTTT.

This clonotype was counted between two and nine times. The chain recombines TRBV12-3 or TRBV12-4 with TRBJ2-7; 7 nucleotides align to TRBD1. CDR3 size: 16 residues. J was trimmed by 2 bases and V by 6 bases; bases with no gene match: 13. The CDR3 spells CASSNRQGISPYEQYF. The CDR3 bases are TGTGCCAGCAGCAACCGACAGGGAATAAGCCCCTACGAGCAGTACTTC.

This chain links TRBV4-3 with TRBJ2-1, with 7 nucleotides matching TRBD1. From germline, CDR1 is LGHNA and CDR2 YSLEER. The CDR3 consists of 15 residues. After removal of 4 bases from V and 9 bases from J, the junction contained 12 bases not matched to a gene. The CDR3 loop is CASSRGQDVLSEQFF. CDR3 sequence (DNA): TGCGCCAGCAGCCGAGGACAGGACGTCCTTAGTGAGCAGTTCTTC.

The chain couples TRBV6-6 to TRBJ1-1; weak D call: TRBD1 (6 bases). CDR3 size: 15 residues. The ends were cut back, 7 bases at V and 0 bases at J, with 15 bases in the middle. The germline V gene encodes CDR1 MNHNY and CDR2 SVGAGI (reference sequence). The DNA for the CDR3 is TGTGCCAGCACCCCCGGGGGCGGACTGAACACTGAAGCTTTCTTT. Protein product: CASTPGGGLNTEAFF.

This sequence joins TRBV7-6 and TRBJ1-2; TRBD1 might be the D (6 bases). Trimming removed 6 bases at V and 8 bases at J, with 13 bases between. The CDR3 runs to 12 residues. CDR1 and CDR2 (germline): SGHVS, FNYEAQ. The CDR3 spells CASRGGAGGYTF. CDR3 in DNA: TGTGCCAGCAGAGGGGGGGCTGGAGGCTACACCTTC. Looking up the rest from reference TRBV7-6 and TRBJ1-2 gives the full variable domain: GAGVSQSPRYKVTKRGQDVALRCDPISGHVSLYWYRQALGQGPEFLTYFNYEAQQDKSGLPNDRFSAERPEGSISTLTIQRTEQRDSAMYRCASRGGAGGYTFGSGTRLTVV.

V usage is TRBV6-2 or TRBV6-3 and J usage is TRBJ2-5; no clear D gene. The CDR3 consists of 14 residues. Germline V CDR1 and CDR2: MNHEY, SVGEGT. V dropped 4 bases and J dropped 1 base, with 10 bases sitting between them. CDR3 sequence: CASSFRRSQETQYF. CDR3 sequence (DNA): TGTGCCAGCAGTTTCCGGCGGTCCCAAGAGACCCAGTACTTC.

This chain links TRBV7-6 with TRBJ1-4; D is undetermined. V was cut by 5 bases and J by 3 bases, with 10 bases left in between. CDR1 is SGHVS, CDR2 FNYEAQ, per germline. The CDR3 is made up of 14 amino acids. The CDR3 region has the DNA TGTGCCAGCAGCCCAAGGAGTTCTAATGAAAAACTGTTTTTT. Translated: CASSPRSSNEKLFF.

The V gene is TRBV10-3, the J gene TRBJ2-5, with D unresolved. V was clipped by 0 bases and J by 5 bases, with 16 bases between them. Germline loops: CDR1 ENHRY, CDR2 SYGVKD. The CDR3 sequence is 16 residues long. CDR3 DNA: TGTGCCATCAGTGAGTCTGAACGGTTCGGATCGGAGACCCAGTACTTC. Translation: CAISESERFGSETQYF.